This T cell receptor beta chain was sequenced for a study of blood T cell repertoires in COVID-19. For the study at large: Whether acute or convalescent, the COVID-19 samples came from the United States, Italy and Spain. PBMCs, B-cell-depleted T cells, or T cells provided the cDNA or gDNA that made up the material.

Looked up from germline, CDR1 is SEHNR and CDR2 is FQNEAQ (reference sequence). V was cut by 1 base and J by 0 bases, with 16 bases left in between. The CDR3 contains 18 residues. In the original analysis: Using reference gene primer amplification, nucleated cell counts were estimated. TCRdb's copy holds only in-frame clones and misses some; the assay was immunoSEQ multiplex PCR. That table furnishes V, J and clone size, whereas the DNA furnished D and trimming. The data hold about 310,000 clones, with about nine tenths observed a single time. The rearrangement uses TRBV7-9 and TRBJ2-1; a possible D gene is TRBD2 (7 bases). Sequenced material: peripheral blood. The clonotype was recovered from a man younger than 35 with active or convalescent COVID-19. The CDR3 DNA is TGTGCCAGCAGCTTAGGAGGGGGTCGGGAGGCCTCCTACAATGAGCAGTTCTTC. Its protein product is CASSLGGGREASYNEQFF.